These T cell receptor beta chains were read from a single sample in a study of blood T cell repertoires in COVID-19. Some clones are missing from TCRdb's copy, which holds only in-frame ones; the method was immunoSEQ multiplex PCR. The data hold approximately 69,000 clones, with nearly 90% observed a single time. Sequenced input: peripheral blood. All receptors derive from a man aged 45 to 65 with acute or convalescent COVID-19. Each CDR3 is given with its conserved first and last residue. Clone size appears in some rows only: once, few, many, or a class for an expanded clone.

J gene | clone size | V gene | CDR3 protein
TRBJ2-3 | NA | TRBV20-1 | CSASIPLAGVTDTQYF
TRBJ2-7 | once | TRBV10-3 | CAISTGTGVFEQYF
TRBJ2-1 | once | TRBV11-2 | CASSQWAGARNEQFF
TRBJ2-7 | NA | TRBV27 | CASSFNPGQVGGRSSYEQYF
TRBJ1-5 | NA | TRBV7-2 | CASSLELSQPQHF
TRBJ2-1 | once | TRBV7-8 | CASRSSVQGANEQFF
TRBJ1-4 | NA | TRBV14 | CASSQDRGNNEKLFF
TRBJ2-3 | NA | TRBV18 | CASSPLRGTDTQYF
TRBJ2-7 | NA | TRBV27 | CASSLTGVSYEQYF
TRBJ1-2 | NA | TRBV10-2 | CASSDRDRGHTF
TRBJ1-3 | NA | TRBV6-5 | CASTGTVSGNTIYF
TRBJ2-3 | NA | TRBV30 | CAWSVATSIITDTQYF
TRBJ1-1 | NA | TRBV7-9 | CAGSTGVNIRYF
TRBJ1-2 | NA | TRBV4-2 | CASSQGSAQRREGYTF
TRBJ1-1 | once | TRBV5-1 | CASSLGTQGYTEAFF
TRBJ2-1 | NA | TRBV6-5 | CASSYSGTLQFF
TRBJ1-1 | NA | TRBV28 | CALKQGKGTEAFF
TRBJ2-7 | NA | TRBV15 | CATSRDQGSEQYF
TRBJ1-4 | once | TRBV4-1 | CASSQDRGTANEKLFF
TRBJ2-1 | NA | TRBV10-3 | CAISLAGRPNSYNEQFF
TRBJ2-2 | NA | TRBV21-1 | CASTRLAGTSTPNTGELFF
TRBJ1-4 | NA | TRBV5-1 | CASSLGHLNEKLFF
TRBJ1-3 | NA | TRBV5-1 | CASSPSGVVGNTIYF
TRBJ2-5 | NA | TRBV3-1/TRBV3-2 | CASRLWASGEQETQYF
TRBJ2-1 | NA | TRBV6-2/TRBV6-3 | CASSYGGRNEQFF
TRBJ2-7 | NA | TRBV7-2 | CASSPWGHPSYEQYF
TRBJ2-3 | NA | TRBV9 | CASSALGTSGKSFTDTQYF
TRBJ1-5 | NA | TRBV6-2/TRBV6-3 | CASSYGQFNQPQHF
TRBJ1-2 | NA | TRBV6-5 | CASSYSGVRGIHGYTF
TRBJ1-2 | NA | TRBV2 | CASTLGTGGGYTF
TRBJ2-5 | NA | TRBV28 | CASRGTPWETQYF
TRBJ2-5 | NA | TRBV19 | CASSLGQDTQETQYF
TRBJ1-1 | NA | TRBV9 | CASSSIRGTEAFF
TRBJ2-7 | few | TRBV2 | CASSEPGQGGREVSYEQYF
TRBJ1-1 | NA | TRBV9 | CASSVEGTGLTEAFF
TRBJ2-3 | NA | TRBV12-5 | CASGSDRPTDTQYF